One sample yielded the 13 T cell receptor beta chains listed below, sequenced in a study of T-cell reconstitution after alpha-beta-depleted transplantation in children. The TCRbeta library incorporated unique molecular identifiers. TCRdb re-analysed the PCR reads in MiXCR, keeping a single row per CDR3 protein. The sample has 200,000 to 250,000 distinct CDR3 sequences, approximately 8.4% seen once; the top ten hold about a third. The material sequenced was PBMCs, mostly from graft donor cells, taken 360 days after TCRalphabeta/CD19-depleted stem cell transplant. All receptors derive from a male patient between 2 and 10 years old who had a stem cell transplant for acute myeloid leukemia, so the T cells may come from the graft donor.

This clonotype has just a few counts. V usage is TRBV29-1 and J usage is TRBJ2-2; the match to TRBD2 covers 9 bases. The J segment lost 6 bases and the V segment lost 3 bases, leaving 8 bases of the junction unmatched. The CDR3 runs 15 residues. CDR1 is SQVTM and CDR2 is ANQGSEA in the germline V gene. The CDR3 here is CSVEEGGRAAGELFF. The CDR3 coding sequence is TGCAGCGTTGAGGAGGGCGGGAGGGCCGCCGGGGAGCTGTTTTTT.

This clonotype showed up many times. The V call is TRBV5-1, the J call TRBJ1-3; D gene uncertain. CDR3 size: 14 residues. V was clipped by 0 bases and J by 2 bases, with 6 bases between them. The V gene's germline CDR1 is SGHRS and CDR2 YFSETQ. DNA for the CDR3: TGCGCCAGCAGCTTGGGGCAAGCTGGAAACACCATATATTTT. Translating gives CASSLGQAGNTIYF.

Only a few counts were recorded for this clonotype. V usage is TRBV29-1 and J usage is TRBJ2-3; D might be TRBD2 (5 bases). This CDR3 has 14 amino acids. Trimming stripped 7 bases from V and 3 bases from J, with 17 bases between. Germline values: CDR1 SQVTM, CDR2 ANQGSEA. DNA of the CDR3: TGCAGCGGCAACGCGGGTTTTCGGACAGATACGCAGTATTTT. The encoded protein is CSGNAGFRTDTQYF.

This clonotype was counted only a few times. The rearrangement joins TRBV6-1 to TRBJ1-2; 7 positions agree with TRBD1. The CDR3 length is 13 residues. From germline, CDR1 is MNHNS and CDR2 SASEGT. The trim removed 6 bases at V and 3 bases at J, leaving 4 bases unmatched. CDR3 coding DNA: TGTGCCAGCAGCGCCACAGGGGACTATGGCTACACCTTC. It codes for CASSATGDYGYTF.

The chain couples TRBV5-1 to TRBJ1-2; D is perhaps TRBD1 (6 bases). Germline V gene lookup returns CDR1 SGHRS and CDR2 YFSETQ. Trimming left V 4 bases short and J 4 bases short, with 14 bases between. This CDR3 has 14 residues. This CDR3 is CASSGTQGFYGYTF. The CDR3 DNA follows: TGCGCCAGCAGCGGAACTCAGGGGTTCTATGGCTACACCTTC.

At least ten counts were recorded for this clonotype. The chain links TRBV7-9 to TRBJ2-1; 10 nucleotides agree with TRBD2. V lost 6 bases and J lost 4; bases outside the gene matches: 6. The CDR3 is made up of 15 amino acids. Germline values: CDR1 SEHNR, CDR2 FQNEAQ (reference sequence). The CDR3 reads CASRPLAGKYNEQFF. The CDR3 DNA follows: TGTGCCAGCAGACCACTAGCGGGGAAATACAATGAGCAGTTCTTC.

This clonotype was recorded a few times. This chain links TRBV10-3 with TRBJ2-7; D uncertain. The CDR3 is 13 residues long. Germline V lookup: CDR1 ENHRY, CDR2 SYGVKD. V was clipped by 3 bases and J by 9 bases, with 15 bases between them. The CDR3 coding sequence is TGTGCCATCAGTGACCCGCGAACCTTGGGGCAGTACTTC. It specifies CAISDPRTLGQYF.

This clonotype came up many times. J is TRBJ2-7 and V is TRBV9; TRBD2 might be the D (5 bases). Germline CDR1 is SGDLS and CDR2 is YYNGEE. The CDR3 consists of 14 residues. V gave up 2 bases and J gave up 4 bases, with 13 bases separating them. CDR3 sequence (DNA): TGTGCCAGCAGCGTGGGGAGAACGGGATACGAGCAGTACTTC. Translation gives CASSVGRTGYEQYF.

This clonotype was recorded a few times. CDR3 amino acids: CASSSLGGPHYNEQFF. The CDR3 DNA reads TGTGCCAGCAGTTCGTTGGGGGGCCCACATTACAATGAGCAGTTCTTC. The chain is built from TRBV12-3 or TRBV12-4 and TRBJ2-1; either TRBD1 or TRBD2 may supply D (6 bases each). CDR3 length: 16 residues. The V gene lost 4 bases and the J gene lost 4 bases, with 17 bases spanning the gap.

In this sample, this clonotype turned up a few times. The V call is TRBV12-3 or TRBV12-4, the J call TRBJ1-2, with D tentatively TRBD1 (6 bases). The CDR3 has 12 amino acids. Trimming pared 5 bases from V and 4 bases from J, leaving 8 bases between. CDR3 protein: CASSTGTYGYTF. CDR3 DNA: TGTGCCAGCAGTACAGGGACCTATGGCTACACCTTC.

This clonotype has ten or more counts. The chain links TRBV7-2 to TRBJ1-1; D gene unclear. V dropped 5 bases and J dropped 1 base, with 8 bases sitting between them. Looked up from germline, CDR1 is SGHTA and CDR2 is FQGNSA. This CDR3 spans 13 amino acids. The CDR3, as DNA: TGTGCCAGCAGCCCCCGTCGGAACACTGAAGCTTTCTTT. Protein: CASSPRRNTEAFF.

Only a few counts were recorded for this clonotype. The chain is built from TRBV29-1 and TRBJ2-2; 11 positions match TRBD1. The V gene's germline CDR1 is SQVTM and CDR2 ANQGSEA. J was trimmed by 6 bases and V by 1 base; bases with no gene match: 1. This CDR3 spans 14 amino acids. CDR3 coding DNA: TGCAGCGTTGAAGTGGACAGGGGGCCCGGGGAGCTGTTTTTT. Protein sequence: CSVEVDRGPGELFF.

This clonotype came up a few times. V usage is TRBV27 and J usage is TRBJ1-3; D call uncertain. Trimming took 5 bases from V and 8 from J, leaving 19 bases between them. CDR1 is MNHEY, CDR2 SMNVEV, per germline (reference sequence). The CDR3 has 15 residues. Written as DNA, the CDR3 is TGTGCCAGCAGTCGCCTCGCCGGGGAGGTGTACACCATATATTTT. Its protein is CASSRLAGEVYTIYF.